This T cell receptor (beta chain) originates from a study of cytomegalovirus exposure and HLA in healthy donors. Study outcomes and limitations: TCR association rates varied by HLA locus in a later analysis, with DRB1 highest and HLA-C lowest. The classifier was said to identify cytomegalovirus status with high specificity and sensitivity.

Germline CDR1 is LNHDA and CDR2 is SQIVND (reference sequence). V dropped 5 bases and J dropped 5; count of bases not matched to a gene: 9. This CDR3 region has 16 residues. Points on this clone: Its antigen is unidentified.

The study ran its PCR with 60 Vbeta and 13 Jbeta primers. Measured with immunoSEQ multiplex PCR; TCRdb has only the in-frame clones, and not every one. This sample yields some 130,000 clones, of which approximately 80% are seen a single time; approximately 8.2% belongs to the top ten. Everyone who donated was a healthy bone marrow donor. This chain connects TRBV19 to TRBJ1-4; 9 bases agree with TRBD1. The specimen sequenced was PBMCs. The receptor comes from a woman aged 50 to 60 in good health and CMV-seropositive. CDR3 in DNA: TGTGCCAGTAGTCGTCCACGACAGGGGGGGAATGAAAAACTGTTTTTT. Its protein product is CASSRPRQGGNEKLFF.